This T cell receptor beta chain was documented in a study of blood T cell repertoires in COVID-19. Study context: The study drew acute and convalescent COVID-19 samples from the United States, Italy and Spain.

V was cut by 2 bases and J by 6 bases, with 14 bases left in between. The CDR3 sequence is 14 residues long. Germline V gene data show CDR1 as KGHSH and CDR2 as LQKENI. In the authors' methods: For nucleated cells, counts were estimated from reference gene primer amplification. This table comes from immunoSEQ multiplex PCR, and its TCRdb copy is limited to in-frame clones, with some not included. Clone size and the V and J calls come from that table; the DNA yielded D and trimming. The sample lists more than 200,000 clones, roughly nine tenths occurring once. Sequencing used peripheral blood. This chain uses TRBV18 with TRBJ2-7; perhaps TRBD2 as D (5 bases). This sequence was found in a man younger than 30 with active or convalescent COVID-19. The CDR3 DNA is TGTGCCAGCTCACCAACCGGGGAGAAGGGCGAGCAGTACTTC. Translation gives CASSPTGEKGEQYF.